This T cell receptor (beta chain) comes out of a study of shared clonotypes between healthy human individuals. Study-wide points: Clonotypes that were shared across a few donors made up approximately 5% of naive CD4 clonotypes.

The data were produced by immunoSEQ multiplex PCR, yet TCRdb's version contains in-frame clones alone and is incomplete. This sample has about 2.3 million clones; approximately 95% occur once, and the top ten carry under 0.45%. Trimming took 4 bases from V and 7 from J, leaving 15 bases between them. Germline CDR1 is SGHRS and CDR2 is YFSETQ. This CDR3 comprises 14 residues. Concerning this clone itself: The antigen remains unidentified.

The rearrangement joins TRBV5-1 to TRBJ2-1, with D perhaps matching TRBD1 (6 bases). Sequenced input: naive CD4+ T cells from PBMCs. Subset described: CD45RA+ positively selected. This receptor was identified in a man between 18 and 29 years old in good health. Some clones in this sample may be carry-over from other donors' samples. In nucleotides, the CDR3 is TGCGCCAGCAGCACAGGACAGCAAAGGAATGAGCAGTTCTTC. It encodes CASSTGQQRNEQFF.